This T cell receptor beta chain was identified in a study of blood T cell repertoires in COVID-19. Overall study: From the United States, Italy and Spain came samples of acute and convalescent COVID-19.

Germline lookup yields CDR1 SGHAT and CDR2 FQDESV (reference sequence). CDR3 length: 15 amino acids. V was pared by 2 bases and J by 2 bases, with 12 bases between. TCRdb's table, derived via immunoSEQ multiplex PCR, lists solely in-frame clones and lacks some. The sample holds roughly 88,000 clones; just over 90% are singletons and the top ten take 3.5% to 4%. This chain connects TRBV11-1 to TRBJ2-5; D is ambiguous. This receptor was taken from a woman aged 45 to 65 in a cohort sampled during active COVID-19. Sequencing was performed on peripheral blood. The CDR3 loop is CASSLTFVSQETQYF. The CDR3 bases are TGTGCCAGCAGCTTAACTTTCGTTTCTCAAGAGACCCAGTACTTC.